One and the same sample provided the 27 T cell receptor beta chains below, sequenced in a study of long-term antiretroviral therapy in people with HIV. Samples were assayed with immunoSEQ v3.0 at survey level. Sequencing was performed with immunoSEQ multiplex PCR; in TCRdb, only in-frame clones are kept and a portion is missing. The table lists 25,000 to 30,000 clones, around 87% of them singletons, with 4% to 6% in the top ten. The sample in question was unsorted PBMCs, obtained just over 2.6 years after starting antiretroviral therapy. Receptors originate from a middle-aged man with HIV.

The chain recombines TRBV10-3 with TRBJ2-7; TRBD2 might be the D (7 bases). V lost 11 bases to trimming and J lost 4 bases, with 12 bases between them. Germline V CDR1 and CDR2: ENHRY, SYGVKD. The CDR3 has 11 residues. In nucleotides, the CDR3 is TGTGCCGCCAGGGGAGGGTACGAGCAGTACTTC. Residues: CAARGGYEQYF.

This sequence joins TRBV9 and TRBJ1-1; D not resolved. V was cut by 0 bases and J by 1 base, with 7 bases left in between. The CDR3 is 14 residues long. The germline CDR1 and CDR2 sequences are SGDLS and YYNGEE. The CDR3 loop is CASSVDSQNTEAFF. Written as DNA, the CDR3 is TGTGCCAGCAGCGTAGATAGTCAGAACACTGAAGCTTTCTTT.

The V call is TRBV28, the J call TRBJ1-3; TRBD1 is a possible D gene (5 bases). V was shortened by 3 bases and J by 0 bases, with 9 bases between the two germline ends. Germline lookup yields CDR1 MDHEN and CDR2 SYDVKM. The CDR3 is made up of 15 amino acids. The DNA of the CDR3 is TGTGCCAGCAGTTTCCGACAGAGCTCTGGAAACACCATATATTTT. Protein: CASSFRQSSGNTIYF.

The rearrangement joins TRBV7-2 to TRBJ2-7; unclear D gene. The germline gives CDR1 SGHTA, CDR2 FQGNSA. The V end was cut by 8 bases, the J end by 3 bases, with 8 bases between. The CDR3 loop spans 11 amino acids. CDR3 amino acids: CASFDGYEQYF. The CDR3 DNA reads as TGTGCCAGCTTCGACGGCTACGAGCAGTACTTC.

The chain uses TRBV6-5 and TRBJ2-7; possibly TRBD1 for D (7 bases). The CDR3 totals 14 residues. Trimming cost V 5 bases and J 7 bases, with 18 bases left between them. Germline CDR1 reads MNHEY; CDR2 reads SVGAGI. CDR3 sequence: CASSTNQGGEEQYF. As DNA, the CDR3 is TGTGCCAGCAGTACCAATCAGGGGGGAGAAGAGCAGTACTTC.

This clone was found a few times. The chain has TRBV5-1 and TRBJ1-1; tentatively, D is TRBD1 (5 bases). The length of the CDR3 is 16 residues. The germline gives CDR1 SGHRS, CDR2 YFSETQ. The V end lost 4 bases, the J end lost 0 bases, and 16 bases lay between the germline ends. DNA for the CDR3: TGCGCCAGCAGCCTTAACTTCCAGGGATTGAACACTGAAGCTTTCTTT. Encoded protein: CASSLNFQGLNTEAFF.

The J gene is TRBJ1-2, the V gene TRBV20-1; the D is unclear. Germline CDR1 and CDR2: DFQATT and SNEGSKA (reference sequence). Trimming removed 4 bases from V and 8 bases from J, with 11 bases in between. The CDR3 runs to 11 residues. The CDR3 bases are TGCAGTGCTATAGAGGTGGAGGGCTACACCTTC. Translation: CSAIEVEGYTF.

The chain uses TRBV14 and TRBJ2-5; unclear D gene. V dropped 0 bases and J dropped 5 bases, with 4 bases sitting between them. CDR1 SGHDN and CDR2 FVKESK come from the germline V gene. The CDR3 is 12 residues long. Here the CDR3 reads CASSQDLETQYF. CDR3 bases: TGTGCCAGCAGCCAAGATCTTGAGACCCAGTACTTC.

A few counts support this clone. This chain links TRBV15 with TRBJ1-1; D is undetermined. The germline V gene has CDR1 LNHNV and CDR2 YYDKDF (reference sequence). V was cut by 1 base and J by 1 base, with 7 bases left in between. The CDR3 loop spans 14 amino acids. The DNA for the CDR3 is TGTGCCACCAGCAGAGTTATGGGGAACACTGAAGCTTTCTTT. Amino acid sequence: CATSRVMGNTEAFF. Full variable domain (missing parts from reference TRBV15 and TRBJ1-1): DAMVIQNPRYQVTQFGKPVTLSCSQTLNHNVMYWYQQKSSQAPKLLFHYYDKDFNNEADTPDNFQSRRPNTSFCFLDIRSPGLGDTAMYLCATSRVMGNTEAFFGQGTRLTVV.

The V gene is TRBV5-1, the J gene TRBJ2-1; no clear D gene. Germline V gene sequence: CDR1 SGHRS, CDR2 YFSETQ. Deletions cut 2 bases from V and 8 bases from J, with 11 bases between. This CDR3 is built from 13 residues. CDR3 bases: TGCGCCAGCAGCTTCCCCCAGGCCGATGAGCAGTTCTTC. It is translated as CASSFPQADEQFF.

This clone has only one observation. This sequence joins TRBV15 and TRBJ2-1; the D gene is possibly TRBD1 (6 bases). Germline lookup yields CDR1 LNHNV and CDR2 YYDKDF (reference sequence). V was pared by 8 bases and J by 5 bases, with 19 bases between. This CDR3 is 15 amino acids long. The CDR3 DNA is TGTGCCACCGCCATCGTTAGGGCAGGGGACAATGAGCAGTTCTTC. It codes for CATAIVRAGDNEQFF.

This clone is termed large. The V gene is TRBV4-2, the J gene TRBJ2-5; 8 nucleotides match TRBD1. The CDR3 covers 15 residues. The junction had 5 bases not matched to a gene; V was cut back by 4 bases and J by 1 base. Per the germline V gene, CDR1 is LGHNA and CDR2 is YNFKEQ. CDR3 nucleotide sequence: TGTGCCAGCAGCCCGACAGGGGCACCCCAAGAGACCCAGTACTTC. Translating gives CASSPTGAPQETQYF.

In nucleotides, the CDR3 is TGCGCCAGCAGCCAAGAAGGACAAATTTTAACTGAAGCTTTCTTT. Translating it yields CASSQEGQILTEAFF. The chain is built from TRBV4-1 and TRBJ1-1; a possible D gene is TRBD1 (5 bases). This CDR3 contains 15 residues. Trimming took off 0 bases at V and 5 bases at J, with 13 bases between the two ends. Germline V lookup: CDR1 MGHRA, CDR2 YSYEKL.

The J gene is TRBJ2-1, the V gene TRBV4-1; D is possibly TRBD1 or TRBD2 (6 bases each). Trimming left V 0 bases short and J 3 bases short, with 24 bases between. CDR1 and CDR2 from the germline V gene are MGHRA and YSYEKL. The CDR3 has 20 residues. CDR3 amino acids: CASSQDWGASLMGSYNEQFF. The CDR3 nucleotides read TGCGCCAGCAGCCAAGATTGGGGGGCATCCCTGATGGGGAGCTACAATGAGCAGTTCTTC.

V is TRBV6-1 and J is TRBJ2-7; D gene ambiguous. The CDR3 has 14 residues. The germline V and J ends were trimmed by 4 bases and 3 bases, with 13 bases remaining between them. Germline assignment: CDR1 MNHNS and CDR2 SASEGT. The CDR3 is CASSAGTFSYEQYF. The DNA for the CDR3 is TGTGCCAGCAGTGCAGGCACCTTCAGCTACGAGCAGTACTTC.

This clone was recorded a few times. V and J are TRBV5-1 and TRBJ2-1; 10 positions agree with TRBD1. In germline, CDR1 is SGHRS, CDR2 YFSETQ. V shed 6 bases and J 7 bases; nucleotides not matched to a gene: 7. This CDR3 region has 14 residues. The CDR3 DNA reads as TGCGCCAGCAAGACAGGGGGCGGGAATAATGAGCAGTTCTTC. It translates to CASKTGGGNNEQFF.

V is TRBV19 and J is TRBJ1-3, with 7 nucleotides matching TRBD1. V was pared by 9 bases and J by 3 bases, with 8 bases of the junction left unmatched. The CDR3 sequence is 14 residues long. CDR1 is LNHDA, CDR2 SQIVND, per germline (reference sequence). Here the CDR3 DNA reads TGTGCCAGCTCCCTTCGGACAGGTGGAAACACCATATATTTT. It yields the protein CASSLRTGGNTIYF.

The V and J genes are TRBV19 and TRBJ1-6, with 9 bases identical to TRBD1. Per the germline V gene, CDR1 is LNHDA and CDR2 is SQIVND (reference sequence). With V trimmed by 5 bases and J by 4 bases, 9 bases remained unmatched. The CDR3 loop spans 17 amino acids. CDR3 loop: CASSPGTGLLYNSPLHF. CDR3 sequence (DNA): TGTGCCAGTAGTCCCGGGACAGGGTTACTTTATAATTCACCCCTCCACTTT.

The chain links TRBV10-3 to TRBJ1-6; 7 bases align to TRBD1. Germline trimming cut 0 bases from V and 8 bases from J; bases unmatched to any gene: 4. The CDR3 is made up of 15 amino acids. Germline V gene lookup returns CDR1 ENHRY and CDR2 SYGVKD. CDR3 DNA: TGTGCCATCAGTGAGTCTACAGGGGCCTATTCACCCCTCCACTTT. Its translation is CAISESTGAYSPLHF.

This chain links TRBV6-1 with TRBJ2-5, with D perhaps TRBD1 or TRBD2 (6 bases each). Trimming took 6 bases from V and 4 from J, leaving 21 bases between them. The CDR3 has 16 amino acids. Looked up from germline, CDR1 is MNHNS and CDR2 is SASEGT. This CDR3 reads CASSESPTGRSETQYF. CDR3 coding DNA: TGTGCCAGCAGCGAATCCCCTACAGGGAGGTCAGAGACCCAGTACTTC.

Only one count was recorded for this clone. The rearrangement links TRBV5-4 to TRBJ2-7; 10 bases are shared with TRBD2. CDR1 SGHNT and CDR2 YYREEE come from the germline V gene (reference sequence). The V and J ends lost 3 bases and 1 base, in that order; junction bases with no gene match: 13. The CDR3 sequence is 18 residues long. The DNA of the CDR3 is TGTGCCAGCAGCTCACGAATACCAGCGGGAGGGAATTCCTACGAGCAGTACTTC. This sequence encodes CASSSRIPAGGNSYEQYF.

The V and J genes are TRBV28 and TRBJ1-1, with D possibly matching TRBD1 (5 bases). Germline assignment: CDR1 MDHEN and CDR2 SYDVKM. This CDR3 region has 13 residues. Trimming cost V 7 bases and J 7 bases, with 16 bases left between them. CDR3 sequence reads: CASIQPTGNEAFF. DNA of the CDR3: TGTGCCAGCATCCAACCCACAGGCAATGAAGCTTTCTTT.

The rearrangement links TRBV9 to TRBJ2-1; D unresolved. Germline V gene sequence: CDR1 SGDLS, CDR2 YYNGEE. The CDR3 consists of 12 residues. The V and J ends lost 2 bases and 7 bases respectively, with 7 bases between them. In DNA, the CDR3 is TGTGCCAGCAGCGTTTCCCAGAATGAGCAGTTCTTC. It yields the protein CASSVSQNEQFF.

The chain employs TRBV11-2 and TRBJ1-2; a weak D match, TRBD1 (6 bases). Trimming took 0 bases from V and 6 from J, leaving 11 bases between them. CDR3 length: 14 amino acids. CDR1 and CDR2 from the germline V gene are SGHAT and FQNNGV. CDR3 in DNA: TGTGCCAGCAGCTTAGATACACAGGGACATGGCTACACCTTC. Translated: CASSLDTQGHGYTF.

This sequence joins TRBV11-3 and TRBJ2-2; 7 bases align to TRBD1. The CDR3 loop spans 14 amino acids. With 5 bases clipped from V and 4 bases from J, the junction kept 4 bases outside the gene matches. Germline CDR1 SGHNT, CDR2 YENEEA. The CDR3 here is CASSRTGSTGELFF. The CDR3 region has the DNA TGTGCCAGCAGCCGGACAGGATCCACCGGGGAGCTGTTTTTT.

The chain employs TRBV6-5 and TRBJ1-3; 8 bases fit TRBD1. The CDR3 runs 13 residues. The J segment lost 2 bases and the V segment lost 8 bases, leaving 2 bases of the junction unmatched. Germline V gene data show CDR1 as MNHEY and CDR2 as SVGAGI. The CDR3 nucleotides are TGTGCCAGCGGCAGGGGGCCTGGAAACACCATATATTTT. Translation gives CASGRGPGNTIYF.

CDR3 region: CASSFKSDYEQYF. CDR3 nucleotide sequence: TGCGCCAGCAGCTTTAAATCGGACTACGAGCAGTACTTC. V and J are TRBV5-1 and TRBJ2-7; D unclear. Per germline, CDR1 SGHRS and CDR2 YFSETQ. The CDR3 runs 13 residues. V shed 2 bases and J shed 3 bases, with 9 bases lying between them.